This entry describes one T cell receptor (beta chain). These data come from a study of memory CD4+ T cells and cytomegalovirus serostatus. The sort gate was single viable CD3+CD4+CD8-CD45RO+ cells for memory CD4+ T cells. Serostatus was set by detecting CMV pp150, pp28, p38, p52 IgG. Sequencing was performed with immunoSEQ multiplex PCR; in TCRdb, only in-frame clones are kept and a portion is missing. The sample has tens of thousands of clones, 70% to 80% seen once. Per germline, CDR1 SGHTA and CDR2 FQGTGA. The CDR3 is 15 residues long. Germline trimming cut 5 bases from V and 4 bases from J; bases unmatched to any gene: 8.

The source of this sequence is an adult in good health and CMV-seronegative. The V and J genes are TRBV7-3 and TRBJ2-5; TRBD2 aligns across 9 bases. The sequenced sample was memory CD4+ T cells from blood. The chain's CDR3 is CASSRSGGPSETQYF. CDR3 DNA sequence: TGTGCCAGCAGCCGTAGCGGGGGCCCCTCAGAGACCCAGTACTTC.